This TCR beta chain emerged from a study of T cell responses to AZD1222 COVID-19 vaccine. This table comes from immunoSEQ multiplex PCR, and its TCRdb copy is limited to in-frame clones, with some not included. The sample lists around 130,000 clones, around 90% occurring once. Germline V gene lookup returns CDR1 KGHDR and CDR2 SFDVKD. The CDR3 totals 13 residues. V was pared by 4 bases and J by 13 bases, with 16 bases between. The sample was peripheral blood, taken on day 0 of AZD1222 vaccination. This chain links TRBV24-1 with TRBJ1-5, with a tentative D call TRBD1 (6 bases). The clonotype comes from an adult in good health. CDR3 in DNA: TGTGCCACCAGTGACCCGGACAGACCGACACAGCATTTT. Its protein product is CATSDPDRPTQHF.